A selection of T cell receptor beta chains follows, all from one sample in a study of shared clonotypes between healthy human individuals. Libraries were prepared by immunoSEQ multiplex PCR; TCRdb keeps only in-frame clonotypes and omits some of them. The table has about 300,000 clones, about 74% seen once. Sequenced material: memory CD4+ T cells sorted from blood. The receptors come from a man aged 30 to 45 in good health. Each CDR3 is given with its conserved first and last residue. D genes are given only for firm matches. Not all rows give a size; the values are once, few, many and, for expanded clones, a class.

j_call,clone_size,v_call,d_call,cdr3_aa,cdr3_nt
TRBJ2-7,NA,TRBV27,NA,CASSLQGTYEQYF,TGTGCCAGCAGTTTACAGGGAACCTACGAGCAGTACTTC
TRBJ2-7,NA,TRBV6-5,NA,CASSAGPFDGKQYF,TGTGCCAGCAGTGCTGGTCCCTTTGACGGGAAGCAGTACTTC
TRBJ2-5,NA,TRBV10-1,NA,CASSQTPAGETQYF,TGCGCCAGCAGCCAAACGCCGGCAGGGGAGACCCAGTACTTC
TRBJ2-5,NA,TRBV2,TRBD2,CASRKTSGIGTQYF,TGTGCCAGCCGTAAGACTAGCGGGATAGGGACCCAGTACTTC
TRBJ2-7,once,TRBV6-1,TRBD2,CASSERWTSGPSF,TGTGCCAGCAGTGAACGGTGGACTAGCGGGCCAAGCTTC
TRBJ1-5,NA,TRBV5-1,TRBD1,CASSLTGVSNQPQHF,TGCGCCAGCAGCTTGACAGGGGTAAGCAATCAGCCCCAGCATTTT
TRBJ2-7,NA,TRBV7-2,TRBD2,CASTHGASGRVGEQYF,TGTGCCAGCACCCATGGGGCTAGCGGGAGGGTTGGCGAGCAGTACTTC
TRBJ2-1,NA,TRBV6-6,NA,CASSPMNEQFF,TGTGCCAGCAGCCCCATGAATGAGCAGTTCTTC
TRBJ2-1,NA,TRBV11-3,TRBD1,CASSTGDRAYNEQFF,TGTGCCAGCAGCACCGGGGACAGGGCCTACAATGAGCAGTTCTTC
TRBJ2-3,few,TRBV18,NA,CASSASSTDTQYF,TGTGCCAGCTCTGCATCTAGCACAGATACGCAGTATTTT
TRBJ2-7,few,TRBV7-9,NA,CASSLGVPYEQYF,TGTGCCAGCAGCTTAGGTGTACCCTACGAGCAGTACTTC
TRBJ1-1,NA,TRBV10-3,NA,CAIRDATGKNTEAFF,TGTGCCATCAGGGATGCCACAGGGAAGAACACTGAAGCTTTCTTT
TRBJ1-5,few,TRBV19,NA,CASSIDTNQPQHF,TGTGCCAGTAGTATCGATACGAATCAGCCCCAGCATTTT
TRBJ2-7,once,TRBV19,NA,CATRRGYEQYF,TGTGCCACTCGACGGGGCTACGAGCAGTACTTC
TRBJ1-1,few,TRBV5-4,NA,CASSLRATEAFF,TGTGCCAGCAGCTTAAGGGCAACTGAAGCTTTCTTT
TRBJ2-7,many,TRBV30,TRBD1,CAWSEVQGQVLYEQYF,TGTGCCTGGAGTGAGGTCCAAGGACAGGTCTTGTACGAGCAGTACTTC
TRBJ1-1,NA,TRBV6-4,NA,CASSDGGGTEAFF,TGTGCCAGCAGTGACGGGGGGGGCACTGAAGCTTTCTTT
TRBJ2-7,NA,TRBV11-2,NA,CASSGRRRGSYEQYF,TGTGCCAGCAGCGGACGACGTAGGGGGTCCTACGAGCAGTACTTC
TRBJ2-5,few,TRBV5-1,TRBD1,CASSLLLTGGEETQYF,TGCGCCAGCAGCTTGCTCCTGACAGGGGGGGAAGAGACCCAGTACTTC
TRBJ2-7,NA,TRBV10-3,TRBD2,CATGRLADSYEQYF,TGTGCCACCGGCCGGCTAGCGGACTCCTACGAGCAGTACTTC
TRBJ2-3,NA,TRBV2,NA,CASSVSGFTDTQYF,TGTGCCAGCAGCGTTAGCGGATTCACAGATACGCAGTATTTT
TRBJ2-1,many,TRBV7-9,TRBD2,CASSSDGTNPYNEQFF,TGTGCCAGCAGCTCAGATGGGACTAACCCTTACAATGAGCAGTTCTTC
TRBJ2-2,NA,TRBV7-9,TRBD2,CASSPPGLATGELFF,TGTGCCAGCAGCCCTCCGGGACTAGCGACCGGGGAGCTGTTTTTT
TRBJ2-1,NA,TRBV9,NA,CASSVEGASYEQFF,TGTGCCAGCAGCGTAGAAGGGGCGAGTTATGAGCAGTTCTTC
TRBJ2-3,NA,TRBV5-4,NA,CASSLDSGTDTQYF,TGTGCCAGCAGCTTGGATAGCGGAACAGATACGCAGTATTTT
TRBJ2-4,many,TRBV5-4,TRBD1,CASSPGTGALNF,TGTGCCAGCAGCCCCGGGACAGGGGCTTTGAACTTC